These 5 T cell receptor beta chains share one sample of origin, sequenced in a study of cytomegalovirus exposure and HLA in healthy donors. Profiling relied on immunoSEQ multiplex PCR, and the TCRdb table lists in-frame clones only, not all of them. The sample yields fewer than 100,000 clones, roughly 94% seen once. Sequencing was performed on PBMCs. Source of these receptors: a young woman in good health and CMV-seropositive.

This chain uses TRBV7-9 with TRBJ2-1; D possibly corresponds to TRBD2 (6 bases). Trimming stripped 1 base from V and 0 bases from J, with 13 bases between. This CDR3 is built from 17 residues. CDR1 and CDR2 from the germline V gene are SEHNR and FQNEAQ (reference sequence). CDR3 region: CASSLGFGRISYNEQFF. The CDR3 nucleotides read TGTGCCAGCAGCTTAGGGTTCGGGAGAATCTCCTACAATGAGCAGTTCTTC.

This clone was observed a single time. This chain links TRBV14 with TRBJ2-7, with 10 nucleotides matching TRBD1. Germline V gene sequence: CDR1 SGHDN, CDR2 FVKESK. V gave up 2 bases and J gave up 6 bases; unmatched junction bases: 7. The CDR3 is 15 residues long. CDR3 amino acids: CASSQSGTGVAEQYF. DNA for the CDR3: TGTGCCAGCAGCCAAAGTGGGACAGGGGTAGCCGAGCAGTACTTC.

The genes are TRBV6-5 and TRBJ2-5; D might be TRBD1 (6 bases). The CDR3 loop spans 12 amino acids. Trimming stripped 4 bases from V and 9 bases from J, with 12 bases between. The germline V gene encodes CDR1 MNHEY and CDR2 SVGAGI. The DNA for the CDR3 is TGTGCCAGCAGTTTCCCTGCAGGGGCCCAGTACTTC. Translated, it gives CASSFPAGAQYF.

V gene TRBV28 combines with J gene TRBJ1-6, with D perhaps matching TRBD1 (6 bases). Germline lookup yields CDR1 MDHEN and CDR2 SYDVKM. The CDR3 runs 15 residues. Trimming took 1 base from V and 5 from J, leaving 9 bases between them. CDR3: CASSLSGTNNSPLHF. The CDR3 bases are TGTGCCAGCAGTTTATCCGGGACAAATAATTCACCCCTCCACTTT.

The V and J genes are TRBV19 and TRBJ1-1; maybe TRBD1 (6 bases). Germline V gene data show CDR1 as LNHDA and CDR2 as SQIVND (reference sequence). The V end lost 3 bases, the J end lost 1 base, and 12 bases lay between the germline ends. CDR3 size: 15 residues. The CDR3 DNA sequence: TGTGCCAGTAGTATGTCGGCAGGGGCGAACACTGAAGCTTTCTTT. Translation gives CASSMSAGANTEAFF.